This T cell receptor beta chain was captured by sequencing in a study of T-cell reconstitution after alpha-beta-depleted transplantation in children. CDR1 is DFQATT and CDR2 is SNEGSKA in the germline V gene (reference sequence). The CDR3 length is 12 residues. V lost 3 bases and J 4 bases, leaving 9 bases between the germline ends. Unique molecular identifiers were incorporated into the prepared TCRbeta library. Each CDR3 protein is one row after TCRdb ran MiXCR on the PCR reads. The sample includes hundreds of thousands of distinct CDR3 sequences, approximately 9.8% of them seen just once. The clonotype was recovered from a human donor who donated a stem cell graft to a child with SCID. The material sequenced was PBMCs from the stem cell graft donor, taken from the stem cell graft. The chain combines TRBV20-1 with TRBJ1-2; D may be TRBD1 (6 bases). The CDR3 sequence is CSARIGGYGYTF. The CDR3 nucleotides are TGCAGTGCTAGGATAGGGGGCTATGGCTACACCTTC.